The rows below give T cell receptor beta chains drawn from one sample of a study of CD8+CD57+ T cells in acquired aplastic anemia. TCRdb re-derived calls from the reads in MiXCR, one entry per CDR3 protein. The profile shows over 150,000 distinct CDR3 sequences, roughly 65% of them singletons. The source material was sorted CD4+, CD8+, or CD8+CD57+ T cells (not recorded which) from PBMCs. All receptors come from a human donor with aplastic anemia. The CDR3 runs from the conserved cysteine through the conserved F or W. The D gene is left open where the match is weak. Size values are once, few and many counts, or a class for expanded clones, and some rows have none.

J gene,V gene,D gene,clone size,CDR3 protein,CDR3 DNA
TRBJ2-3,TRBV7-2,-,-,CASEWAEGRLPDTQYF,TGTGCCAGCGAATGGGCGGAGGGCAGGTTGCCAGATACGCAGTATTTT
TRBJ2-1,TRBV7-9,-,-,CATGGQNNEQFF,TGTGCCACCGGGGGGCAGAACAATGAGCAGTTCTTC
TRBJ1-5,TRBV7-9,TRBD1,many,CASSLATGISSNQPQHF,TGTGCCAGCAGCTTAGCGACAGGGATATCGAGCAATCAGCCCCAGCATTTT
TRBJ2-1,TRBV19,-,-,CASSIPAVGQFF,TGTGCCAGTAGTATCCCAGCCGTAGGGCAGTTCTTC
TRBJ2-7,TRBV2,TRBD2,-,CAGGGGSSYEQYF,TGTGCTGGGGGCGGGGGGAGTTCCTACGAGCAGTACTTC
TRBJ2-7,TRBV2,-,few,CASYAQPYEQYF,TGTGCCAGCTACGCTCAACCCTACGAGCAGTACTTC
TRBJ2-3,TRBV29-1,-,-,CSLAQGLDTQYF,TGCAGCTTGGCGCAGGGACTTGATACGCAGTATTTT
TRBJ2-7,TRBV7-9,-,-,CASSLGLGASSYEQYF,TGTGCCAGCAGCTTGGGGCTGGGGGCGAGCTCCTACGAGCAGTACTTC
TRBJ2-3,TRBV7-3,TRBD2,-,CASSLGLAGGTQYF,TGCGCCAGCAGCTTAGGACTAGCGGGGGGTACGCAGTATTTT
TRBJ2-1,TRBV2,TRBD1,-,CASNRQGDRGEQFF,TGTGCCAGCAATAGGCAGGGGGATCGAGGCGAGCAGTTCTTC
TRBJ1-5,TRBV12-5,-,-,CASAQTYDRTNQPQHF,TGTGCTAGTGCCCAAACCTATGACAGGACCAATCAGCCCCAGCATTTT
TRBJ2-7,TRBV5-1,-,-,CASSLVGGGAGSSYEQYF,TGCGCCAGCAGCTTGGTTGGAGGGGGCGCGGGGAGCTCCTACGAGCAGTACTTC
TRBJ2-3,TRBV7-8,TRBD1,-,CASSINRGLSTDTQYF,TGTGCCAGCAGCATAAACAGGGGGCTCAGCACAGATACGCAGTATTTT
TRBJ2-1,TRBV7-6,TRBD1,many,CASSDRDSSYNEQFF,TGTGCCAGCAGCGACCGGGACAGCTCCTACAATGAGCAGTTCTTC
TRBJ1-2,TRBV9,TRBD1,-,CASSEGQQGAIDYGYTF,TGTGCCAGCAGCGAGGGGCAACAGGGGGCAATAGACTATGGCTACACCTTC
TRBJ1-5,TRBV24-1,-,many,CATSDQNSNQPQHF,TGTGCCACCAGTGACCAAAATAGCAATCAGCCCCAGCATTTT
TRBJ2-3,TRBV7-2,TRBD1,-,CASSVAGQGTDTQYF,TGTGCCAGCAGCGTTGCGGGACAGGGGACAGATACGCAGTATTTT
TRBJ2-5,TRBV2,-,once,CASQSSGGGETQYF,TGTGCCAGCCAAAGTAGCGGCGGTGGAGAGACCCAGTACTTC
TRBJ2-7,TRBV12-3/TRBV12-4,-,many,CASRAGYYEQYF,TGTGCCAGCAGGGCAGGGTACTACGAGCAGTACTTC
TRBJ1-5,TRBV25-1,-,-,CASSASLAGQPQHF,TGTGCCAGCAGTGCTAGTTTAGCAGGACAGCCCCAGCATTTT
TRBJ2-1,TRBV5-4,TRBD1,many,CASSTGTGAPEQFF,TGTGCCAGCAGCACCGGGACAGGGGCTCCCGAGCAGTTCTTC
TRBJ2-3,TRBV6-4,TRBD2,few,CASSDSAGADTQYF,TGTGCCAGCAGTGACTCTGCGGGGGCAGATACGCAGTATTTT
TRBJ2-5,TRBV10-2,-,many,CASSERGAETQYF,TGCGCCAGCAGTGAAAGGGGGGCGGAGACCCAGTACTTC
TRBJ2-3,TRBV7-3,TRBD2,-,CASRGGGGDTQYF,TGTGCCAGCAGGGGGGGGGGTGGAGATACGCAGTATTTT
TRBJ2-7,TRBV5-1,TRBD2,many,CASSFVTSGGADYEQYF,TGCGCCAGCAGCTTTGTGACTAGCGGGGGGGCCGACTACGAGCAGTACTTC
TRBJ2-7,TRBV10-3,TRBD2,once,CAISEGAGGEQYF,TGTGCCATCAGTGAGGGGGCGGGGGGCGAGCAGTACTTC
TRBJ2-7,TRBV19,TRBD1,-,CASSITGQGRNEQYF,TGTGCCAGTAGTATAACCGGACAGGGACGGAACGAGCAGTACTTC
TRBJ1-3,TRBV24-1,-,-,CATSDPPGQSSGNTIYF,TGTGCCACCAGTGATCCCCCTGGACAGTCCTCTGGAAACACCATATATTTT
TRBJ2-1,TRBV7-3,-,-,CASSLYSGSYNEQFF,TGTGCCAGCAGCTTATATAGCGGTAGCTACAATGAGCAGTTCTTC
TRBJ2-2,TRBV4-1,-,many,CASSLAQANTGELFF,TGCGCCAGCAGCCTAGCACAGGCGAACACCGGGGAGCTGTTTTTT
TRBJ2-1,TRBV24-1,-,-,CATQSSSPHSYNEQFF,TGTGCCACCCAGTCCTCTAGCCCACACTCCTACAATGAGCAGTTCTTC
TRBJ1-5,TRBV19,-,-,CATLPRVGNSNRPQHF,TGTGCCACTCTTCCCCGGGTGGGCAATAGCAATCGGCCCCAGCATTTT
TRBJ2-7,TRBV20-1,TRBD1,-,CSARPRQGLKGYEQYF,TGCAGTGCTAGACCACGACAGGGCTTAAAAGGATACGAGCAGTACTTC
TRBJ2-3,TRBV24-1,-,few,CATSDLPGRERTDTQYF,TGTGCCACCAGTGATTTGCCCGGCAGGGAGCGCACAGATACGCAGTATTTT
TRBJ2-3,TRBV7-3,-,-,CASRRSLDTQYF,TGTGCCAGCAGGCGGAGTCTGGATACGCAGTATTTT
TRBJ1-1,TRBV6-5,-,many,CASSYSNTRFEAFF,TGTGCCAGCAGTTACTCGAATACGCGCTTCGAAGCTTTCTTT
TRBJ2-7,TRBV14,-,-,CASRRTRDTTYEQYF,TGTGCCAGCAGACGAACCCGGGACACAACCTACGAGCAGTACTTC
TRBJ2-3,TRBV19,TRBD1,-,CASSPKILRQGFSADTQYF,TGTGCCAGTAGCCCAAAAATCCTCAGACAGGGGTTTTCGGCAGATACGCAGTATTTT
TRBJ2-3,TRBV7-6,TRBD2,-,CASSLGASGMTDTQYF,TGTGCCAGCAGCTTAGGAGCTAGCGGGATGACAGATACGCAGTATTTT
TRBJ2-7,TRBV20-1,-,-,CSANRGPEQYF,TGCAGTGCTAACCGGGGCCCGGAGCAGTACTTC
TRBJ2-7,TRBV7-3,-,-,CASSSQTGLEQYF,TGTGCCAGCAGCTCCCAAACAGGTCTGGAGCAGTACTTC